These 13 T cell receptor beta chains came from one sample sequenced in a study of PD-1 blockade in classical Hodgkin lymphoma. Time point in this sample: newly diagnosed, previously untreated cHL patient sample. Magnetic depletion of unwanted cells isolated CD4+ T cells from thawed PBMCs. Repertoires were generated with immunoSEQ multiplex PCR, while TCRdb's copy carries only in-frame clones and drops some. The data show about 24,000 clones, around 90% seen once. Sequenced sample: CD4+ T cells from blood. The source of these receptors is a human donor with classical Hodgkin lymphoma.

This clone occurred once. The CDR3 DNA sequence: TGTGCCAGCAGCTGGGCGCAAGAGACCCAGTACTTC. It is translated as CASSWAQETQYF. V gene TRBV5-5 combines with J gene TRBJ2-5; D gene unclear. The V and J ends lost 3 bases and 2 bases respectively, with 5 bases between them. The germline V gene has CDR1 SGHKS and CDR2 YYEKEE (reference sequence). This CDR3 comprises 12 residues.

This chain links TRBV4-3 with TRBJ2-3, with a tentative D call TRBD2 (5 bases). The V and J ends lost 1 base and 0 bases respectively, with 11 bases between them. The germline V gene encodes CDR1 LGHNA and CDR2 YSLEER. The CDR3 sequence is 16 residues long. The CDR3 sequence is CASSQGPGVSTDTQYF. The CDR3 DNA reads TGCGCCAGCAGCCAAGGTCCCGGGGTAAGCACAGATACGCAGTATTTT.

The chain joins TRBV2 to TRBJ1-2; D gene unclear. Per the germline V gene, CDR1 is SNHLY and CDR2 is FYNNEI. Trimming took off 5 bases at V and 4 bases at J, with 11 bases between the two ends. CDR3 size: 13 residues. The CDR3 region has the DNA TGTGCCAGCAGTTCGACATTTAGCTATGGCTACACCTTC. This gives the protein CASSSTFSYGYTF. Filled out from reference TRBV2 and TRBJ1-2, the complete variable domain reads EPEVTQTPSHQVTQMGQEVILRCVPISNHLYFYWYRQILGQKVEFLVSFYNNEISEKSEIFDDQFSVERPDGSNFTLKIRSTKLEDSAMYFCASSSTFSYGYTFGSGTRLTVV.

The chain carries TRBV27 and TRBJ2-1; D unclear. The germline V gene encodes CDR1 MNHEY and CDR2 SMNVEV (reference sequence). Trimming cost V 6 bases and J 9 bases, with 15 bases left between them. The CDR3 spans 13 residues. The CDR3 loop reads CASRIEAPSEQFF. DNA of the CDR3: TGTGCCAGCAGGATTGAGGCACCCAGTGAGCAGTTCTTC.

The J gene is TRBJ2-2, the V gene TRBV2; TRBD2 might be the D (5 bases). Trimming shortened V by 7 bases and J by 4 bases, and 19 bases separated the two germline ends. Germline V lookup: CDR1 SNHLY, CDR2 FYNNEI. The CDR3 totals 16 residues. In DNA form, the CDR3 reads TGTGCCAGCACCCCATTCACGGGGTCGAGCACCGGGGAGCTGTTTTTT. Its protein product is CASTPFTGSSTGELFF.

V gene TRBV10-3 combines with J gene TRBJ1-3, with a weak D call TRBD1 (6 bases). There are 20 residues in the CDR3. Trimming cost V 5 bases and J 4 bases, with 30 bases left between them. The germline V gene encodes CDR1 ENHRY and CDR2 SYGVKD. The chain's CDR3 is CAISPATLRGPGRKGNTIYF. CDR3 nucleotides: TGTGCCATCAGTCCGGCCACTCTCAGGGGCCCGGGCCGGAAAGGAAACACCATATATTTT.

This rearrangement joins TRBV9 to TRBJ2-7, with D tentatively TRBD1 or TRBD2 (5 bases each). This CDR3 has 17 amino acids. Germline V gene sequence: CDR1 SGDLS, CDR2 YYNGEE. V was clipped by 4 bases and J by 0 bases, with 20 bases between them. For the CDR3, the DNA is TGTGCCAGCAGCCCAACTGGGGGTTATCGTAGCTCCTACGAGCAGTACTTC. The encoded protein is CASSPTGGYRSSYEQYF.

The gene calls are TRBV5-1 and TRBJ1-5, with 8 bases identical to TRBD1. Germline V gene data show CDR1 as SGHRS and CDR2 as YFSETQ. The V segment lost 1 base and the J segment 3 bases; nucleotides outside the gene matches: 3. The CDR3 is 15 amino acids. CDR3 DNA sequence: TGCGCCAGCAGCTTGTCGGGACAGGACAATCAGCCCCAGCATTTT. It yields the protein CASSLSGQDNQPQHF. The variable domain in full, with the rest retrieved from reference TRBV5-1 and TRBJ1-5, is KAGVTQTPRYLIKTRGQQVTLSCSPISGHRSVSWYQQTPGQGLQFLFEYFSETQRNKGNFPGRFSGRQFSNSRSEMNVSTLELGDSALYLCASSLSGQDNQPQHFGDGTRLSIL.

Here the CDR3 reads CASSPQAGSRLGTEAFF. In DNA form, the CDR3 reads TGTGCCAGCAGCCCACAGGCGGGCAGTAGGTTGGGGACTGAAGCTTTCTTT. The rearrangement uses TRBV7-9 and TRBJ1-1; D might be TRBD1 (5 bases). Germline V CDR1 and CDR2: SEHNR, FQNEAQ (reference sequence). This CDR3 is 17 amino acids long. The germline V and J ends were trimmed by 5 bases and 5 bases, with 24 bases remaining between them.

The chain joins TRBV27 to TRBJ1-6; the match to TRBD1 covers 7 bases. Germline assignment: CDR1 MNHEY and CDR2 SMNVEV (reference sequence). This CDR3 comprises 15 residues. J gave up 10 bases and V 4 bases, and 10 bases lay outside the gene matches. As DNA, the CDR3 is TGTGCCAGCAGTTCGTGGACAGGTGCGGGGTCACCCCTCCACTTT. Amino acid sequence: CASSSWTGAGSPLHF.

In nucleotides, the CDR3 is TGTGCCAGCAGTGATACAGGGGGCAATCAGCCCCAGCATTTT. It yields the protein CASSDTGGNQPQHF. The V gene is TRBV6-1, the J gene TRBJ1-5, with 7 bases identical to TRBD1. This CDR3 region has 14 residues. Germline V gene sequence: CDR1 MNHNS, CDR2 SASEGT. Trimming at V came to 3 bases and at J to 2 bases, leaving 1 base not matched to a gene.

V is TRBV5-1 and J is TRBJ2-3; possibly TRBD1 for D (6 bases). Germline assignment: CDR1 SGHRS and CDR2 YFSETQ. This CDR3 is built from 14 residues. The V and J ends lost 3 bases and 1 base respectively, with 9 bases between them. DNA of the CDR3: TGCGCCAGCAGCTGGAGGACAGGCACAGATACGCAGTATTTT. This translates into CASSWRTGTDTQYF.

The chain has TRBV7-8 and TRBJ2-2; D gene uncertain. CDR3 size: 12 residues. V was clipped by 2 bases and J by 6 bases, with 4 bases between them. The V gene's germline CDR1 is SGHVS and CDR2 FQNEAQ. The CDR3: CASSLSAGELFF. CDR3 coding DNA: TGTGCCAGCAGCTTAAGCGCCGGGGAGCTGTTTTTT.